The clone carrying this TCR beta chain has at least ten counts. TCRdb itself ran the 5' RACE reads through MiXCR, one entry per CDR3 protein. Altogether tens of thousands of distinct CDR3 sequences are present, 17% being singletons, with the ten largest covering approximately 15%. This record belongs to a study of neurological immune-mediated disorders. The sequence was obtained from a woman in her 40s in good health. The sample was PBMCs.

CDR3 sequence reads: CASSQAQGGNQPQHF. The CDR3 DNA follows: TGCGCCAGCAGCCAAGCGCAGGGGGGCAATCAGCCCCAGCATTTT. The gene calls are TRBV4-1 and TRBJ1-5; 7 nucleotides align to TRBD1. Germline CDR1 is MGHRA and CDR2 is YSYEKL. The trim removed 1 base at V and 2 bases at J, leaving 2 bases unmatched. CDR3 length equals 15 residues.